A selection of T cell receptor beta chains follows, all from one sample in a study of T cells in Graves' hyperthyroidism and ophthalmopathy. From the multiplex PCR reads, TCRdb called clonotypes with MiXCR, one entry per CDR3 protein. The sample carries approximately 710,000 distinct CDR3 sequences, 17% recorded once. The sequenced sample consisted of blood. These receptors all come from a man over 45 with Graves' hyperthyroidism. The CDR3 runs from the conserved cysteine through the conserved F or W. The order of the fields is V gene, clone size, J gene, D gene, CDR3 DNA, CDR3 protein. The D gene is left open where the match is weak. Clone size appears in some rows only: once, few, many, or a class for an expanded clone.

TRBV19	few	TRBJ1-4	NA	TGTGCCAGTACATCTTTTCGCGGTAATGAAAAACTGTTTTTT	CASTSFRGNEKLFF
TRBV7-9	NA	TRBJ2-1	NA	TGTGCCAGCAGCTTAGTGGGGAGTCCATCCTACAATGAGCAGTTCTTC	CASSLVGSPSYNEQFF
TRBV3-1	many	TRBJ1-1	NA	TGTGCCAGCAGCCAAGTATCAGGGGCTGAAGCTTTCTTT	CASSQVSGAEAFF
TRBV6-2/TRBV6-3	many	TRBJ2-7	NA	TGTGCCAGCACCCTAGATGGCGGGACGTGGTACGAGCAGTACTTC	CASTLDGGTWYEQYF
TRBV28	many	TRBJ1-2	NA	TGTGCCAGCCTCCTTGGAGGGCCGACGAACTATGGCTACACCTTC	CASLLGGPTNYGYTF
TRBV9	NA	TRBJ2-2	TRBD2	TGTGCCAGCAGCATCGGAGGACTAGCGGGAGGGGCCGGGGAGCTGTTTTTT	CASSIGGLAGGAGELFF
TRBV11-2	many	TRBJ1-2	NA	TGTGCCAGCAGTCAGAAGACAGGAGCCATGAACTATGGCTACACCTTC	CASSQKTGAMNYGYTF
TRBV12-3/TRBV12-4	NA	TRBJ1-3	TRBD1	TGTGCCAGCAGTTTTGAGGGGGCTGGAAACACCACATATTTT	CASSFEGAGNTTYF
TRBV28	few	TRBJ2-3	NA	TGTGCCAGCAGACAGGGGGGGGCTGATACGCAGTATTTT	CASRQGGADTQYF
TRBV12-3/TRBV12-4	many	TRBJ2-2	NA	TGTGCCAGCGCGTGGGGACCCTCGAACACCGGGGAGCTGTTTTTT	CASAWGPSNTGELFF
TRBV6-1	many	TRBJ2-1	NA	TGTGCCAGCAGTCGCGAGGGTGGCTACAATGAGCAGTTCTTC	CASSREGGYNEQFF
TRBV3-1	NA	TRBJ2-1	TRBD1	TGTGCCAGCAGCCAAGATAGACAGGGGCCTAACAATGAGCAGTTCTTC	CASSQDRQGPNNEQFF
TRBV19	NA	TRBJ2-1	TRBD2	TGTGCCAGTAGTATAGATGGGCTAGCGGGCACCAATGAGCAGTTCTTC	CASSIDGLAGTNEQFF
TRBV2	many	TRBJ1-6	TRBD1	TGTGCCAGCAGACCAATACAGACAGGGGGAGGTTCACCCCTCCACTTT	CASRPIQTGGGSPLHF
TRBV19	few	TRBJ2-1	NA	TGTGCCAGTAGTATAGAGGACAGGGAGGGTGGTGAGCAGTTCTTC	CASSIEDREGGEQFF
TRBV28	NA	TRBJ2-7	NA	TGTGCCAGCGGCTGGAGCTACGAGCAGTACTTC	CASGWSYEQYF
TRBV27	many	TRBJ2-7	NA	TGTGCCAGCAGGCCCGGCGCAACAGGGATTTACGTCGAGCAGTACTTC	CASRPGATGIYVEQYF
TRBV28	many	TRBJ1-1	NA	TGTGCCAGCTTAACGGGGGGCTTTATGAACACTGAAGCTTTCTTT	CASLTGGFMNTEAFF
TRBV6-5	many	TRBJ2-7	NA	TGTGCCAGCAGTTACACGATGCCCCTAGGGGGGGCAGGGGACGAGCAGTACTTC	CASSYTMPLGGAGDEQYF
TRBV28	many	TRBJ2-1	TRBD2	TGTGCCAGCAGTCCCAGCCCTAGCGGGAGGGATGAGCAGTTCTTC	CASSPSPSGRDEQFF
TRBV2	many	TRBJ2-4	NA	TGTGCCAGCAGATTCGACAGGCTAGCCAAAAACATTCAGTACTTC	CASRFDRLAKNIQYF
TRBV4-1	NA	TRBJ1-3	NA	TGCGCCAGCAGCCAGGGGGAACGCTCTGGAAACACCATATATTTT	CASSQGERSGNTIYF
TRBV7-9	NA	TRBJ2-3	NA	TGTGCCAGCCGGGGGCACAGTAGCACAGATACGCAGTATTTT	CASRGHSSTDTQYF
TRBV5-1	NA	TRBJ2-6	NA	TGCGCCAGCAGTTTCCTACCAGGGCCAAGTGGGGCCAACGTCCTGACTTTC	CASSFLPGPSGANVLTF
TRBV7-2	many	TRBJ2-5	NA	TGTGCCAGCAGCTTAGTATGGGGAGAGACCCAGTACTTC	CASSLVWGETQYF
TRBV10-3	few	TRBJ2-2	TRBD2	TGTGCCATCAGACACGGACTAGCGGGAGCCCCGGGCACCGGGGAGCTGTTTTTT	CAIRHGLAGAPGTGELFF
TRBV11-2	many	TRBJ2-3	TRBD2	TGTGCCAGCAGCAGAGACCTAGCGGAGGGCACAGATACGCAGTATTTT	CASSRDLAEGTDTQYF
TRBV19	few	TRBJ2-7	TRBD1	TGTGCCAGCGCCCGGGACAGGAGCTCCTACGAGCAGTACTTC	CASARDRSSYEQYF
TRBV9	many	TRBJ2-2	NA	TGTGCCAGCACAAAACGGGAGCGCACCGGGGAGCTGTTTTTT	CASTKRERTGELFF
TRBV30	many	TRBJ2-7	TRBD1	TGTGGACAGGGGGGCGGATACGAGCAGTACTTC	CGQGGGYEQYF
TRBV20-1	NA	TRBJ2-1	NA	TGCAGTGCCCAGCGGGTTCCCTACAATGAGCAGTTCTTC	CSAQRVPYNEQFF
TRBV6-1	NA	TRBJ2-5	NA	TGTGCCAGCAGTGAGTTACAAGAGACCCAGTACTTC	CASSELQETQYF
TRBV20-1	few	TRBJ2-3	TRBD2	TGCAGTGCTAGAGATACGATAGCGGGAGCACGCCTACGAGATACGCAGTATTTT	CSARDTIAGARLRDTQYF
TRBV28	NA	TRBJ2-3	TRBD2	TGTGCCAGCAGATCTAGCGGGAGATTGAGCACAGATACGCGGTATTTT	CASRSSGRLSTDTRYF
TRBV18	NA	TRBJ2-2	NA	TGTGCCAGCTCACCATCAACGGGCACCGGGGAGCTGTTTTTT	CASSPSTGTGELFF
TRBV2	many	TRBJ1-5	TRBD1	TGTGCCAGCAGCGCAGGACAGGGGTTATATCAGCCCCAGCATTTT	CASSAGQGLYQPQHF
TRBV28	many	TRBJ2-7	TRBD1	TGTGCCAGCAGTTCCCAGGGACAGGGTCGCTACGAGCAGTACTTC	CASSSQGQGRYEQYF
TRBV6-1	many	TRBJ1-1	NA	TGTGCCAGCAGCAAGACTTCTGTGAACACTGAAGCTTTCTTT	CASSKTSVNTEAFF
TRBV28	NA	TRBJ2-5	NA	TGTGCCAGCAGTTTGGGCTCACTAGAGACCCAGTACTTC	CASSLGSLETQYF
TRBV12-3/TRBV12-4	few	TRBJ1-4	TRBD1	TGTGCCAGCAGTTTAAGCGGACAGGGGGCCGGAAAACTGTTTTTT	CASSLSGQGAGKLFF
TRBV9	few	TRBJ2-2	NA	TGTGGCAAAGGGGTAATCGGCACCGGGGAGCTGTTTTTT	CGKGVIGTGELFF
TRBV4-1	few	TRBJ2-4	NA	TGCGCCAGCAGCCAAGTATCGCAGGGTTTTACCATTCAGTACTTC	CASSQVSQGFTIQYF
TRBV7-9	NA	TRBJ2-5	NA	TGTGCCAGCAGCCTACATGGGGGCGGGCCACAAGAGACCCAGTACTTC	CASSLHGGGPQETQYF
TRBV27	few	TRBJ2-3	NA	TGTGCCAGCGGCTCAGGAGCAGATACGCAGTATTTT	CASGSGADTQYF
TRBV6-6	many	TRBJ2-5	NA	TGTGCCAGCAGTTACGAGCAGGGTGAGAGCGAGACCCAGTACTTC	CASSYEQGESETQYF
TRBV20-1	NA	TRBJ2-7	TRBD1	TGCAGTGCGAAGGGACAGGGAGGCGGGGCCTACGAGCAGTACTTC	CSAKGQGGGAYEQYF
TRBV2	many	TRBJ2-1	NA	TGTGCCAGCAGGAGCAGGGAAGAAAATGAGCAGTTCTTC	CASRSREENEQFF
TRBV28	many	TRBJ2-1	NA	TGTGCCAGCAGTTTCGAGATTTCCCCCAATGAGCAGTTCTTC	CASSFEISPNEQFF
TRBV19	many	TRBJ1-4	NA	TGTGCCAGTAGTATATACGCAGGACCTAATGAAAAACTGTTTTTT	CASSIYAGPNEKLFF
TRBV20-1	few	TRBJ2-1	TRBD2	TGCAGTGCTAAAGCACCGGGACTAGCGGGACCGAATGAGCAGTTCTTC	CSAKAPGLAGPNEQFF
TRBV19	many	TRBJ2-1	TRBD2	TGTGCCAGTAGGGGAAGGTCAGCGGGAGGCTACAATGAGCAGTTCTTC	CASRGRSAGGYNEQFF
TRBV24-1	NA	TRBJ2-5	TRBD1	TGTGCCGCCAGTGGCCAGGGGGCGAACCACCAAGAGACCCAGCACTTC	CAASGQGANHQETQHF
TRBV2	NA	TRBJ2-5	TRBD2	TGTGCCAGCACCTCGGCTAGCGGATGGGAGACCCAGTACTTC	CASTSASGWETQYF
TRBV18	many	TRBJ1-1	NA	TGTGCCAGCTCACCAGAGGGGACGAACACTGAAGCTTTCTTT	CASSPEGTNTEAFF
TRBV18	many	TRBJ2-1	NA	TGTGCCAGCTCACCAACAGAATTCAATGAGCAGTTCTTC	CASSPTEFNEQFF
TRBV20-1	few	TRBJ1-4	NA	TGCAGTGCTCGCCGGATCGCAGGGGCGACTAATGAAAAACTGTTTTTT	CSARRIAGATNEKLFF
TRBV27	many	TRBJ2-5	TRBD2	TGTGCCAGCAGTTCAACCGGGAGGCAAGAGACCCAGTACTTC	CASSSTGRQETQYF